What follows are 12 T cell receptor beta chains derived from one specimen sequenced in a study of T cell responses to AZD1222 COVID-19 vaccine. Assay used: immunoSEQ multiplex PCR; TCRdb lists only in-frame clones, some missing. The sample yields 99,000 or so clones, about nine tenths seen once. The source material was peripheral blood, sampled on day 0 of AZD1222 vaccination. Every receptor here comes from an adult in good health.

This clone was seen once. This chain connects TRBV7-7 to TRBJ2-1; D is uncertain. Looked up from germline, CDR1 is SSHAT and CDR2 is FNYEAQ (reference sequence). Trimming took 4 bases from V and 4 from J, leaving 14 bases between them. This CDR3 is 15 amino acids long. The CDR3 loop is CASSSTGSLYNEQFF. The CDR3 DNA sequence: TGTGCCAGCAGCTCGACCGGGTCCCTTTACAATGAGCAGTTCTTC.

CDR3 amino acids: CASRLDLSSYNEQFF. The CDR3 region has the DNA TGTGCCAGCAGGCTGGATTTAAGCTCCTACAATGAGCAGTTCTTC. This chain connects TRBV7-6 to TRBJ2-1; D uncertain. This CDR3 has 15 amino acids. The germline V gene has CDR1 SGHVS and CDR2 FNYEAQ. Trimming cost V 6 bases and J 0 bases, with 12 bases left between them.

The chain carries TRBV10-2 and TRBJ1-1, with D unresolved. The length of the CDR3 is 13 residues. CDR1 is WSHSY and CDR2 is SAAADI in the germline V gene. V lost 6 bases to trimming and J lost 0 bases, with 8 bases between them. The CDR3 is CASRRPLNTEAFF. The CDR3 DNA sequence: TGCGCCAGCAGAAGACCGCTGAACACTGAAGCTTTCTTT.

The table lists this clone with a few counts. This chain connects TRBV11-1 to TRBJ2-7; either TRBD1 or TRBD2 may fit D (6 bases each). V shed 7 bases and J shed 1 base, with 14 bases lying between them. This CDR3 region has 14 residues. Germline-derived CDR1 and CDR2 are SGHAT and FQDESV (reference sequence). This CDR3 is CASTRGRGSYEQYF. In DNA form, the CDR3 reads TGTGCCAGCACCCGGGGGCGGGGATCCTACGAGCAGTACTTC.

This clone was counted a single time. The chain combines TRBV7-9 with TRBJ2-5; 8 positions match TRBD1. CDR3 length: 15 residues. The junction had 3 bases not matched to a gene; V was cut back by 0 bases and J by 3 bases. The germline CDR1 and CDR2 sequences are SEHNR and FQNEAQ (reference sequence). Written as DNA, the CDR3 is TGTGCCAGCAGCTTAGCCGGACAGGGTAAAGAGACCCAGTACTTC. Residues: CASSLAGQGKETQYF.

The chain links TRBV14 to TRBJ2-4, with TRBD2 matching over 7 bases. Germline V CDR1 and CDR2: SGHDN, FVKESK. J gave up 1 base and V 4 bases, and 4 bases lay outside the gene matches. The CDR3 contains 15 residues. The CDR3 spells CASSLYSGAKNIQYF. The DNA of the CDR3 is TGTGCCAGCAGCCTATATAGCGGGGCCAAAAACATTCAGTACTTC. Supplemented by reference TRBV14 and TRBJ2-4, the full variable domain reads EAGVTQFPSHSVIEKGQTVTLRCDPISGHDNLYWYRRVMGKEIKFLLHFVKESKQDESGMPNNRFLAERTGGTYSTLKVQPAELEDSGVYFCASSLYSGAKNIQYFGAGTRLSVL.

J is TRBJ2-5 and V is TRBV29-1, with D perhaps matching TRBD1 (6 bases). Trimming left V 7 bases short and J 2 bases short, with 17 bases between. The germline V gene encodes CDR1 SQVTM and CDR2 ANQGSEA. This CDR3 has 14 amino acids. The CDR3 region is CSARRTARQETQYF. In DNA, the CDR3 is TGCAGCGCCCGTCGGACAGCCCGGCAAGAGACCCAGTACTTC.

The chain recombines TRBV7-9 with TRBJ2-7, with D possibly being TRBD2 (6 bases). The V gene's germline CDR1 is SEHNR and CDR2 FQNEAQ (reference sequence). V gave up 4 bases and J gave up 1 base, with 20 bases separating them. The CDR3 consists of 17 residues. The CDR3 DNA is TGTGCCAGCAGCTCGCTTCGGGGAGGAGGGACGTCCTACGAGCAGTACTTC. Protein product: CASSSLRGGGTSYEQYF.

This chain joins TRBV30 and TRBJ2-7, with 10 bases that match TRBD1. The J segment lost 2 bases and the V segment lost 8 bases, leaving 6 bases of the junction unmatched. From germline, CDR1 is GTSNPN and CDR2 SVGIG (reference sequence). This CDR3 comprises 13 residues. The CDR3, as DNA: TGTGCCCACCGGACAGGGGGGACCTACGAGCAGTACTTC. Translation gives CAHRTGGTYEQYF.

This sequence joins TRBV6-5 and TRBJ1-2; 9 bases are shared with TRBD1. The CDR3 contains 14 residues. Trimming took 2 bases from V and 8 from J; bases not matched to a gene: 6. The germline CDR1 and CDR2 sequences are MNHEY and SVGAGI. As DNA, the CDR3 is TGTGCCAGCAGTTACGCGGACAGGGGCCGGGGCTACACCTTC. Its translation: CASSYADRGRGYTF.

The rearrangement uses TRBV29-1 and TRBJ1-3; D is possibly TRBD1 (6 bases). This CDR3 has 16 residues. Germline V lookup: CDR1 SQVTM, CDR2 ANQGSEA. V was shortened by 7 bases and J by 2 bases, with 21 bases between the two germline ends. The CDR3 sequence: CSAPPGGRSAGNTIYF. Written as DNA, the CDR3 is TGCAGCGCTCCCCCTGGGGGCAGGTCAGCTGGAAACACCATATATTTT. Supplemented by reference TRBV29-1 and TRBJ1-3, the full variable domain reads SAVISQKPSRDICQRGTSLTIQCQVDSQVTMMFWYRQQPGQSLTLIATANQGSEATYESGFVIDKFPISRPNLTFSTLTVSNMSPEDSSIYLCSAPPGGRSAGNTIYFGEGSWLTVV.

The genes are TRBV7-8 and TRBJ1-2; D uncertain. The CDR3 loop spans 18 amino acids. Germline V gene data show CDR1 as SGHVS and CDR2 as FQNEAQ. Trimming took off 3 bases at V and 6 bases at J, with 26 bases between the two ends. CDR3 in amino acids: CASSFQEYHGEVGHGYTF. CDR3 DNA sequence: TGTGCCAGCAGCTTTCAAGAATACCATGGGGAAGTCGGACATGGCTACACCTTC.